A selection of T cell receptor beta chains follows, all from one sample in a study of blood T cells in healthy people across ages. Via MiXCR, TCRdb re-called the 5' RACE reads, giving one row per CDR3 protein. The sample lists roughly 1,800,000 distinct CDR3 sequences; around 48% were seen once. Sequencing used blood. All receptors derive from a woman aged 40-49 years in good health. CDR3s include the opening cysteine and the closing phenylalanine or tryptophan. Each record gives: V gene, D gene, J gene, clone size, CDR3 protein, CDR3 DNA. The D gene is left open where the match is weak. Size is omitted from some rows. Given values are once, few, many or a class for expanded clones.

>TRBV12-3/TRBV12-4|.|TRBJ1-4|.
CASSLPARLNEKLFF
TGTGCCAGCAGTTTACCGGCCAGACTTAATGAAAAACTGTTTTTT
>TRBV6-1|.|TRBJ1-5|.
CASSAPRGGNQPQHF
TGTGCCAGCAGTGCCCCAAGAGGAGGCAATCAGCCCCAGCATTTT
>TRBV4-2|TRBD2|TRBJ2-7|few
CASSQVPVIAGNAEQYF
TGTGCCAGCAGCCAAGTTCCGGTTATAGCGGGGAACGCCGAGCAGTACTTC
>TRBV28|.|TRBJ2-4|.
CASSSEGGAKNIQYF
TGTGCCAGCAGTTCAGAGGGGGGGGCCAAAAACATTCAGTACTTC
>TRBV6-2/TRBV6-3|TRBD2|TRBJ2-1|few
CASSLVSGGFYNEQFF
TGTGCCAGCAGCCTCGTTAGCGGGGGGTTCTACAATGAGCAGTTCTTC
>TRBV5-1|.|TRBJ1-1|.
CASSLENLGNTEAFF
TGCGCCAGCAGCTTGGAAAATTTGGGGAACACTGAAGCTTTCTTT
>TRBV6-2/TRBV6-3|.|TRBJ1-4|.
CASRQVDFNEKLFF
TGTGCCAGCAGACAGGTGGACTTTAATGAAAAACTGTTTTTT
>TRBV15|TRBD1|TRBJ2-7|.
CATSRGGGQGSYEQYF
TGTGCCACCAGCAGAGGAGGAGGACAGGGTTCCTACGAGCAGTACTTC
>TRBV10-3|.|TRBJ1-5|few
CAISESRNQPQHF
TGTGCCATCAGTGAGTCGAGAAATCAGCCCCAGCATTTT
>TRBV29-1|TRBD1|TRBJ2-5|.
CSVVGWGRQGEQETQYF
TGCAGCGTCGTGGGTTGGGGCAGACAGGGAGAGCAAGAGACCCAGTACTTC
>TRBV14|.|TRBJ2-7|.
CASSQLLRSSYEQYF
TGTGCCAGCAGCCAACTCCTGAGGAGCTCCTACGAGCAGTACTTC
>TRBV29-1|TRBD1|TRBJ1-2|few
CSVESGGSGYTF
TGCAGCGTTGAATCAGGGGGCTCCGGCTACACCTTC
>TRBV4-1|.|TRBJ2-7|.
CASSQEPVVYEQYF
TGCGCCAGCAGCCAAGAACCGGTAGTTTACGAGCAGTACTTC
>TRBV20-1|.|TRBJ2-1|.
CSARVGGGANEQFF
TGCAGTGCTAGAGTCGGAGGGGGGGCGAATGAGCAGTTCTTC
>TRBV4-3|TRBD1|TRBJ2-7|.
CASSQDLQGFYEQYF
TGCGCCAGCAGCCAAGATCTACAGGGGTTCTACGAGCAGTACTTC
>TRBV29-1|TRBD2|TRBJ2-3|few
CSVEKAGTSTDTQYF
TGCAGCGTTGAAAAAGCGGGAACTAGCACAGATACGCAGTATTTT
>TRBV5-1|.|TRBJ2-7|.
CASSLEQNRYEQYF
TGCGCCAGCAGCTTGGAACAGAATCGCTACGAGCAGTACTTC
>TRBV20-1|TRBD2|TRBJ2-1|.
CSARGLAGRWEQFF
TGCAGTGCTAGAGGCCTAGCGGGGAGGTGGGAGCAGTTCTTC
>TRBV29-1|.|TRBJ1-2|few
CSVEDRRDGYTF
TGCAGCGTTGAAGATCGGAGAGATGGCTACACCTTC
>TRBV11-2|TRBD2|TRBJ2-4|.
CASSLAPSGGNIQYF
TGTGCCAGCAGCTTAGCCCCGAGCGGGGGGAACATTCAGTACTTC
>TRBV20-1|TRBD1|TRBJ2-3|.
CSAQGDRGNTDTQYF
TGCAGTGCGCAGGGCGACAGGGGGAATACAGATACGCAGTATTTT
>TRBV7-9|.|TRBJ1-5|.
CASSRAGSQPQHF
TGTGCCAGCAGCCGGGCGGGGTCTCAGCCCCAGCATTTT
>TRBV6-2/TRBV6-3|.|TRBJ2-7|.
CASRRWPYEQYF
TGTGCCAGCAGACGGTGGCCTTACGAGCAGTACTTC
>TRBV6-6|.|TRBJ2-5|.
CASSSPSGPQETQYF
TGTGCCAGCAGTTCGCCGAGCGGACCTCAAGAGACCCAGTACTTC
>TRBV6-1|.|TRBJ1-1|.
CASSERVAWGSEAFF
TGTGCCAGCAGTGAACGGGTCGCCTGGGGGTCTGAAGCTTTCTTT
>TRBV7-2|TRBD1|TRBJ2-7|many
CASSLEGQGSYEQYF
TGTGCCAGCAGCTTAGAGGGACAGGGTTCCTACGAGCAGTACTTC
>TRBV4-2|TRBD2|TRBJ2-1|.
CASSQLAGGLNNEQFF
TGTGCCAGCAGCCAGTTAGCGGGGGGCCTGAACAACGAGCAGTTCTTC
>TRBV6-5|.|TRBJ1-1|.
CASSYSRGETEAFF
TGTGCCAGCAGTTACTCGAGGGGCGAAACTGAAGCTTTCTTT
>TRBV6-2/TRBV6-3|TRBD2|TRBJ2-5|.
CASTGSGDVQETQYF
TGTGCCAGCACGGGTAGCGGGGACGTGCAAGAGACCCAGTACTTC
>TRBV28|.|TRBJ1-1|.
CASSLTALNTEAFF
TGTGCCAGCAGTTTAACAGCTCTGAACACTGAAGCTTTCTTT
>TRBV7-6|TRBD2|TRBJ2-3|.
CASSLLGGDADTQYF
TGTGCCAGCAGCTTACTCGGGGGGGACGCAGATACGCAGTATTTT
>TRBV6-5|TRBD1|TRBJ1-2|many
CGSTGGKGGYTF
TGTGGATCGACAGGGGGAAAGGGTGGCTACACCTTC
>TRBV5-5|.|TRBJ2-7|.
CASSKWSVYEQYF
TGTGCCAGCAGCAAATGGTCCGTATACGAGCAGTACTTC
>TRBV2|.|TRBJ2-4|.
CASTGIQNIQYF
TGTGCCAGCACGGGAATACAAAACATTCAGTACTTC
>TRBV6-2/TRBV6-3|.|TRBJ1-1|.
CASFGVDWDTEAFF
TGTGCCAGCTTCGGGGTTGATTGGGACACTGAAGCTTTCTTT
>TRBV11-2|TRBD2|TRBJ2-1|.
CASSRTAGTSRREQFF
TGTGCCAGCAGCCGAACGGCCGGGACTAGTAGACGGGAGCAGTTCTTC
>TRBV20-1|.|TRBJ2-7|few
CSASASRPRPYEQYF
TGCAGTGCTAGCGCCAGTAGGCCTAGGCCCTACGAGCAGTACTTC
>TRBV20-1|TRBD2|TRBJ2-1|.
CSASMTSGGAHNEQFF
TGCAGTGCTAGTATGACCAGCGGGGGGGCACACAATGAGCAGTTCTTC
>TRBV6-2/TRBV6-3|.|TRBJ1-2|.
CASIFRTDNYGYTF
TGTGCCAGCATCTTTCGGACGGATAACTATGGCTACACCTTC
>TRBV18|.|TRBJ2-5|.
CASSPNQGQETQYF
TGTGCCAGCTCACCAAACCAGGGACAAGAGACCCAGTACTTC
>TRBV7-2|.|TRBJ2-3|few
CASSYQGSPYTQYF
TGTGCCAGCAGCTATCAGGGGTCTCCTTATACGCAGTATTTT
>TRBV20-1|TRBD1|TRBJ2-1|.
CSARARQGAAGDERFF
TGCAGTGCTAGGGCTAGGCAGGGGGCAGCGGGCGATGAGCGGTTCTTC
>TRBV6-1|.|TRBJ1-2|.
CASISGLHGYTF
TGTGCCAGCATTTCAGGGTTGCATGGCTACACCTTC
>TRBV29-1|TRBD1|TRBJ2-1|few
CSVEGQPDRSSYNEQFF
TGCAGCGTTGAAGGACAACCGGACAGGAGCTCCTACAATGAGCAGTTCTTC
>TRBV7-2|.|TRBJ2-5|few
CASSIDSSRRMETQYF
TGTGCCAGCAGCATAGACTCTAGCCGGCGAATGGAGACCCAGTACTTC
>TRBV9|.|TRBJ1-2|.
CASDDGYTF
TGTGCCAGCGACGATGGCTACACCTTC
>TRBV12-3/TRBV12-4|.|TRBJ2-3|.
CASSSGQARVGPDTQYF
TGTGCCAGCAGTTCCGGTCAGGCGAGAGTGGGTCCAGATACGCAGTATTTT
>TRBV7-9|.|TRBJ1-5|.
CASSFHDRPNQPQHF
TGTGCCAGCAGCTTCCACGACAGACCTAATCAGCCCCAGCATTTT
>TRBV6-2/TRBV6-3|.|TRBJ2-3|.
CATLRWDTQYF
TGTGCCACCCTGAGATGGGATACGCAGTATTTT
>TRBV15|TRBD1|TRBJ1-2|few
CATSRDRDRVSYGYTF
TGTGCCACCAGCAGAGATCGGGACAGGGTTTCCTATGGCTACACCTTC